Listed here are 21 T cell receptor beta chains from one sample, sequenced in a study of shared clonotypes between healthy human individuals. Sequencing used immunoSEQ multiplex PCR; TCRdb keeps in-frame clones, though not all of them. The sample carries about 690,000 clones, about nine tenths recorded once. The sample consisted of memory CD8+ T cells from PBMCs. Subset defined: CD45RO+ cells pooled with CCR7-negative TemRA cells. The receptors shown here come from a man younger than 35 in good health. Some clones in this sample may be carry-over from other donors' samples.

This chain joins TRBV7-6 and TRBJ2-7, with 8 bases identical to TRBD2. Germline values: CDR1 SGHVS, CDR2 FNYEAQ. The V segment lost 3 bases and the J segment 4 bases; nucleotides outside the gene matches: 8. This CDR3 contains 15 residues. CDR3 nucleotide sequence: TGTGCCAGCAGCTTCTCCCCTAGCGGGTCTTACGAGCAGTACTTC. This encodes CASSFSPSGSYEQYF.

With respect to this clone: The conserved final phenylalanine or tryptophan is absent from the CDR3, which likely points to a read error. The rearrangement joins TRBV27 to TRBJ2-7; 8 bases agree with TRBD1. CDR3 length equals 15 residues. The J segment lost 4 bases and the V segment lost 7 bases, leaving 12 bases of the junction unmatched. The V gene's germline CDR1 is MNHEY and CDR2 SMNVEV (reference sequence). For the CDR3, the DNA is TGTGCCAGCAAGTGGGGGACAGGTCCTGATTACGAGCAGTACCTC. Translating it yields CASKWGTGPDYEQYL.

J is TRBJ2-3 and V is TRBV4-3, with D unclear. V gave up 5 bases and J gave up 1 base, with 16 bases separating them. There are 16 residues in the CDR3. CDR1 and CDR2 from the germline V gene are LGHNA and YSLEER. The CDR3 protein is CASSVDLVRGTDTQYF. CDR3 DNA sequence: TGCGCCAGCAGCGTTGACTTGGTACGGGGCACAGATACGCAGTATTTT.

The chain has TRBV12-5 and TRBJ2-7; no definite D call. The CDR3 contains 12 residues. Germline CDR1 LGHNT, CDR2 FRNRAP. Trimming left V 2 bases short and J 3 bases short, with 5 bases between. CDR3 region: CASGLSVYEQYF. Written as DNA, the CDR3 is TGTGCTAGTGGTTTGAGCGTCTACGAGCAGTACTTC.

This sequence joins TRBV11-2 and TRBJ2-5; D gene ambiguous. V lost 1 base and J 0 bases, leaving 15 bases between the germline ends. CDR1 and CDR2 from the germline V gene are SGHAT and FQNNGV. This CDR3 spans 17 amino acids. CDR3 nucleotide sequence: TGTGCCAGCAGCTTAGCCAGCCCGTGGCGGTACCAAGAGACCCAGTACTTC. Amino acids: CASSLASPWRYQETQYF.

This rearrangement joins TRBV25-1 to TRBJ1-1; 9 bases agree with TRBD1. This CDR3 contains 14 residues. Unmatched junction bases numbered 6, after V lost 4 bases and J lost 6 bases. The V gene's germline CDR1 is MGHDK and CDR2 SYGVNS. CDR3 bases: TGTGCCAGCAGTGTTTCGGACAGGGGCCCTGAAGCTTTCTTT. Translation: CASSVSDRGPEAFF.

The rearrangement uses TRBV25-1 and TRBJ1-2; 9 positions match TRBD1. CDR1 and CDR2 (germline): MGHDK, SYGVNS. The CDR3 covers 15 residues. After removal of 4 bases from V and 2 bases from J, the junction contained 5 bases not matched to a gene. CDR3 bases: TGTGCCAGCAGTGGATGGACAGGGGAAAACTATGGCTACACCTTC. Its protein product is CASSGWTGENYGYTF.

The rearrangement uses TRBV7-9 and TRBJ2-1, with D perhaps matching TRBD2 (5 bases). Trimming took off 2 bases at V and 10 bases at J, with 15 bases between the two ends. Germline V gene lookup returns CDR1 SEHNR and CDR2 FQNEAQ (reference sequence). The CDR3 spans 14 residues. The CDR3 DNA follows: TGTGCCAGCAGCTTACCCGGGCTAGCTAGAGAGCAGTTCTTC. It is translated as CASSLPGLAREQFF.

CDR3 sequence (DNA): TGTGCCAGAAGCTTATCCCCAGACAGGGGAAATCAGCCCCAGCATTTT. Encoded protein: CARSLSPDRGNQPQHF. This chain joins TRBV5-3 and TRBJ1-5; 8 bases line up with TRBD1. TRBV5-3 falls under the ORF class, with uncertain function. With V trimmed by 2 bases and J by 4 bases, 8 bases remained unmatched. CDR3 length: 16 residues.

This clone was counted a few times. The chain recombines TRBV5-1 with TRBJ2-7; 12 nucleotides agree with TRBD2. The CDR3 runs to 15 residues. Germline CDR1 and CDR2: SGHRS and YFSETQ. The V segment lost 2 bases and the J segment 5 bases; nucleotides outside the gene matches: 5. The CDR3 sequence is CASSFRTSGKDEQYF. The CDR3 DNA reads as TGCGCCAGCAGCTTTCGGACTAGCGGGAAGGACGAGCAGTACTTC.

The DNA for the CDR3 is TGTGCCAGCAGCCAAGATTTAAGCCTAGCGGCCTTTAGGGAGCAGTACTTC. Translated: CASSQDLSLAAFREQYF. The chain has TRBV4-2 and TRBJ2-7, with TRBD2 matching over 7 bases. This CDR3 has 17 amino acids. V was clipped by 0 bases and J by 7 bases; unmatched bases: 15. The germline V gene encodes CDR1 LGHNA and CDR2 YNFKEQ.

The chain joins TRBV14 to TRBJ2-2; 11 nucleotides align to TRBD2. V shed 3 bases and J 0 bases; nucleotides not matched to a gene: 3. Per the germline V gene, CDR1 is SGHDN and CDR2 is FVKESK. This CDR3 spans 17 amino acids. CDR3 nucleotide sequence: TGTGCCAGCAGCCATATAGCGGGAGGGCCGAACACCGGGGAGCTGTTTTTT. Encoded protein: CASSHIAGGPNTGELFF.

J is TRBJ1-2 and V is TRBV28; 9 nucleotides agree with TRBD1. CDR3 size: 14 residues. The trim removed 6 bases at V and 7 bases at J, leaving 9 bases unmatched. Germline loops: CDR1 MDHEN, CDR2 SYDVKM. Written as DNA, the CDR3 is TGTGCCAGCAGAGGTACCGGGACAGGGTCTGGCTACACCTTC. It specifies CASRGTGTGSGYTF.

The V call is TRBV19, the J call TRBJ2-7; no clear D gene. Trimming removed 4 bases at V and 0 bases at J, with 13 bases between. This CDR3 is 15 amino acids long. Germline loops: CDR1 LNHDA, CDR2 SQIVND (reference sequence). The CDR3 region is CASSRANMSSYEQYF. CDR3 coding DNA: TGTGCCAGTAGTAGGGCTAACATGAGCTCCTACGAGCAGTACTTC.

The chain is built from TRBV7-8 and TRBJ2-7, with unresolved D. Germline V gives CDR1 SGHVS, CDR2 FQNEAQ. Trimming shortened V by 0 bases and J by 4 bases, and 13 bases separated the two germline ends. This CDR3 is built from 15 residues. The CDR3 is CASSLALGSLYEQYF. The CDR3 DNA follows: TGTGCCAGCAGCTTAGCGCTCGGCAGTTTATACGAGCAGTACTTC.

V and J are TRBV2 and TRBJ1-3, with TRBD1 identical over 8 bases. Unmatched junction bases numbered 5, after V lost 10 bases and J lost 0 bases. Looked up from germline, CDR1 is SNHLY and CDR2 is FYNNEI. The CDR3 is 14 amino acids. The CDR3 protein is CATTGGSSGNTIYF. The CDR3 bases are TGTGCCACCACAGGGGGATCCTCTGGAAACACCATATATTTT.

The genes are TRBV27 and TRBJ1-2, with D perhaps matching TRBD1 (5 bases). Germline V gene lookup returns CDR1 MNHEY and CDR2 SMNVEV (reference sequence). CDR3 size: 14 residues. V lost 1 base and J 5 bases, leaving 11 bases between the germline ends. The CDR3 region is CASSLWGIGYGYTF. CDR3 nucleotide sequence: TGTGCCAGCAGTTTATGGGGGATAGGGTATGGCTACACCTTC.

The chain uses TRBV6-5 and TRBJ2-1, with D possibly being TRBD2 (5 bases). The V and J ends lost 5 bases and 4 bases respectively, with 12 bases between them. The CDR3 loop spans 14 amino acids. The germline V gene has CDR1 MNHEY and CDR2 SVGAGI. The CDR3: CASSPLRRYNEQFF. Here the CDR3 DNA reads TGTGCCAGCAGTCCCCTGCGGAGGTACAATGAGCAGTTCTTC.

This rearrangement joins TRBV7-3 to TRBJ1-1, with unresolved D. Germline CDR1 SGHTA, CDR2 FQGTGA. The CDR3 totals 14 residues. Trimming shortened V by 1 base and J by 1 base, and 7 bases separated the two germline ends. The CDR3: CASSLSPGNTEAFF. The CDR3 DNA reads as TGTGCCAGCAGCTTAAGTCCGGGGAACACTGAAGCTTTCTTT.

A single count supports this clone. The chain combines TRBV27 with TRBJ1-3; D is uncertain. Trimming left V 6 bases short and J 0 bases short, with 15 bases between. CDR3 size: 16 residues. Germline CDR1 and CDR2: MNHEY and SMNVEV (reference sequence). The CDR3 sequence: CASSPLRESSGNTIYF. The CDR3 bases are TGTGCCAGCAGCCCGCTTAGGGAAAGCTCTGGAAACACCATATATTTT.

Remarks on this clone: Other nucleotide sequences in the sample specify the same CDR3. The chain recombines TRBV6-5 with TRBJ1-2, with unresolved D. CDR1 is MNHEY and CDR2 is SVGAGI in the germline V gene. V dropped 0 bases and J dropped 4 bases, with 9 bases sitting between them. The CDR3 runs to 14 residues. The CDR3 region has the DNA TGTGCCAGCAGTTACTCCGAGGGCGTCTATGGCTACACCTTC. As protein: CASSYSEGVYGYTF.